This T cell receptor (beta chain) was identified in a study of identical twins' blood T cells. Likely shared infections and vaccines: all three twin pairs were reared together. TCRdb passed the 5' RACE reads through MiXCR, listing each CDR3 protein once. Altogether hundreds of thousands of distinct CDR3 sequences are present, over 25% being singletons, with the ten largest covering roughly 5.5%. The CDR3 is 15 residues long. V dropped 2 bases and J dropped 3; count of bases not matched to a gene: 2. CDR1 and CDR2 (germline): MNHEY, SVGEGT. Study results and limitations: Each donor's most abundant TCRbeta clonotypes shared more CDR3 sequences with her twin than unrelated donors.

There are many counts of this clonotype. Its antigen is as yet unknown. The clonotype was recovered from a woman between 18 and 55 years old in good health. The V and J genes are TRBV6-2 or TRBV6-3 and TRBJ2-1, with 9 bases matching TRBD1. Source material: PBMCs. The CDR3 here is CASSYAGQGYNEQFF. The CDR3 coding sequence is TGTGCCAGCAGTTACGCGGGACAGGGCTACAATGAGCAGTTCTTC.